What follows are 3 T cell receptor beta chains derived from one specimen sequenced in a study of blood T cell repertoires in COVID-19. The method was immunoSEQ multiplex PCR; TCRdb's version includes in-frame clones alone and lacks a portion of them. In the table there are some 180,000 clones, roughly 89% of which are singletons. Source material: peripheral blood. The receptors shown here come from a middle-aged man with acute or convalescent COVID-19.

The rearrangement uses TRBV6-4 and TRBJ1-1; no clear D gene. Trimming stripped 0 bases from V and 3 bases from J, with 8 bases between. The CDR3 spans 14 residues. From germline, CDR1 is MRHNA and CDR2 SNTAGT. The CDR3 coding sequence is TGTGCCAGCAGTGACTCGTTCGGGGACACTGAAGCTTTCTTT. Translating gives CASSDSFGDTEAFF.

This chain uses TRBV5-1 with TRBJ1-1; D is perhaps TRBD1 (6 bases). The germline V gene has CDR1 SGHRS and CDR2 YFSETQ. The CDR3 is 15 residues long. Trimming took 6 bases from V and 1 from J, leaving 16 bases between them. DNA for the CDR3: TGCGCCAGCACCTACGTAACAGGGAAGAACACTGAAGCTTTCTTT. Protein: CASTYVTGKNTEAFF.

The V and J genes are TRBV4-2 and TRBJ2-7; 9 positions match TRBD1. Germline CDR1 is LGHNA and CDR2 is YNFKEQ. After removal of 0 bases from V and 4 bases from J, the junction contained 7 bases not matched to a gene. The CDR3 is 16 residues long. CDR3 sequence reads: CASSQDQDRGVYEQYF. DNA of the CDR3: TGTGCCAGCAGCCAAGATCAAGACAGGGGGGTATACGAGCAGTACTTC.